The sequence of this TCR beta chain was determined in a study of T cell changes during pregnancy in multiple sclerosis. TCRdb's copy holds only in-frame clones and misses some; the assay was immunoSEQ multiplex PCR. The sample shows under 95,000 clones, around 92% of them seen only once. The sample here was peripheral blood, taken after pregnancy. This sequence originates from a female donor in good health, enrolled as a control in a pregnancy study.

DNA of the CDR3: TGCGCCAGCAGCCAAAAAACTAGCGGGGGGGCGAACACCGGGGAGCTGTTTTTT. Amino acid sequence: CASSQKTSGGANTGELFF. This chain links TRBV4-3 with TRBJ2-2; 13 positions agree with TRBD2. Germline V gene sequence: CDR1 LGHNA, CDR2 YSLEER. The ends lost 2 bases at V and 0 bases at J; junction bases unmatched: 3. The CDR3 loop spans 18 amino acids.